Below, 10 T cell receptor beta chains from the same sample are listed, as sequenced in a study of blood T cell repertoires in COVID-19. Clones were sequenced by immunoSEQ multiplex PCR, and TCRdb holds only the in-frame ones, with some missing. The sample includes over 95,000 clones, approximately 90% of them seen just once. Sequences were obtained from peripheral blood. The receptor source for this set is a human donor with acute or convalescent COVID-19. The donor label of this sample is uncertain.

V and J are TRBV3-1 (or the pseudogene TRBV3-2) and TRBJ2-1; D gene unclear. CDR3 length: 13 residues. Germline CDR1 is LGHDT and CDR2 is YNNKEL (reference sequence). Trimming cost V 4 bases and J 7 bases, with 11 bases left between them. The CDR3 DNA reads TGTGCCAGCAGCCGCCGGTCTCTTAATGAGCAGTTCTTC. Its translation is CASSRRSLNEQFF.

The rearrangement joins TRBV7-8 to TRBJ1-3; no reliable D call. This CDR3 region has 19 residues. Germline CDR1 is SGHVS and CDR2 is FQNEAQ. V dropped 1 base and J dropped 2 bases, with 21 bases sitting between them. The CDR3 sequence: CASSLERRVGSLAGNTIYF. CDR3 DNA: TGTGCCAGCAGCTTAGAACGTAGGGTAGGGAGTTTGGCTGGAAACACCATATATTTT.

V usage is TRBV19 and J usage is TRBJ2-3; D is unresolved. Germline assignment: CDR1 LNHDA and CDR2 SQIVND (reference sequence). This CDR3 has 14 amino acids. V lost 3 bases to trimming and J lost 0 bases, with 7 bases between them. The DNA for the CDR3 is TGTGCCAGTAGTATTGCGGCAAGCACAGATACGCAGTATTTT. Protein: CASSIAASTDTQYF.

The V and J genes are TRBV3-1 (or the pseudogene TRBV3-2) and TRBJ1-2; 7 bases align to TRBD1. CDR1 and CDR2 (germline): LGHDT, YNNKEL (reference sequence). Germline trimming cut 1 base from V and 7 bases from J; bases unmatched to any gene: 12. CDR3 length: 16 residues. The CDR3 is CASSQGSTGRSFGYTF. CDR3 nucleotide sequence: TGTGCCAGCAGCCAAGGATCGACAGGGAGGTCGTTTGGCTACACCTTC.

The chain uses TRBV2 and TRBJ2-7; a possible D gene is TRBD1 (6 bases). Trimming removed 2 bases from V and 4 bases from J, with 12 bases in between. This CDR3 is 14 amino acids long. The V gene's germline CDR1 is SNHLY and CDR2 FYNNEI. CDR3: CASSERGWSYEQYF. As DNA, the CDR3 is TGTGCCAGCAGTGAAAGGGGGTGGTCATACGAGCAGTACTTC.

The J gene is TRBJ1-2, the V gene TRBV7-2, with unresolved D. CDR1 and CDR2 (germline): SGHTA, FQGNSA. V lost 1 base to trimming and J lost 4 bases, with 10 bases between them. CDR3 size: 14 residues. This chain's CDR3 is CASSLELPSYGYTF. DNA for the CDR3: TGTGCCAGCAGCTTAGAACTTCCTAGCTATGGCTACACCTTC.

The rearrangement joins TRBV6-5 to TRBJ1-6; D is uncertain. The CDR3 runs to 13 residues. The germline V gene encodes CDR1 MNHEY and CDR2 SVGAGI. The ends were cut back, 6 bases at V and 9 bases at J, with 12 bases in the middle. CDR3 amino acids: CASSDISGSPLHF. As DNA, the CDR3 is TGTGCCAGCAGCGATATCAGCGGTTCACCCCTCCACTTT.

V and J are TRBV2 and TRBJ1-2; 11 nucleotides align to TRBD1. Unmatched junction bases numbered 6, after V lost 6 bases and J lost 3 bases. From germline, CDR1 is SNHLY and CDR2 FYNNEI. The length of the CDR3 is 15 residues. This chain's CDR3 is CASSEMDRGHYGYTF. CDR3 DNA sequence: TGTGCCAGCAGCGAGATGGACAGGGGGCACTATGGCTACACCTTC.

The chain has TRBV29-1 and TRBJ2-1; possibly TRBD1 for D (6 bases). The CDR3 is made up of 13 amino acids. The germline V gene encodes CDR1 SQVTM and CDR2 ANQGSEA. Trimming cost V 5 bases and J 8 bases, with 16 bases left between them. The chain's CDR3 is CSVLTGSKDEQFF. The CDR3 DNA sequence: TGCAGCGTTCTAACAGGGAGTAAGGATGAGCAGTTCTTC.

This clone showed up just once. This chain links TRBV24-1 with TRBJ2-1; tentatively, D is TRBD2 (5 bases). The V gene's germline CDR1 is KGHDR and CDR2 SFDVKD. The CDR3 runs to 15 residues. V dropped 3 bases and J dropped 7 bases, with 15 bases sitting between them. CDR3 protein: CATSDTARGANEQFF. The CDR3 coding sequence is TGTGCCACCAGTGATACCGCCCGGGGAGCAAATGAGCAGTTCTTC.